Listed below are T cell receptor beta chains from one sample, sequenced in a study of CD8+ T cells in alopecia areata. Using immunoSEQ multiplex PCR, the repertoire was profiled, and TCRdb retains in-frame clones only, with some absent. The table has hundreds of thousands of clones, 67% seen once; the top ten hold roughly 1.2%. The specimen was CD4+ T cells sorted from blood, collected at week 0. All receptors come from a human donor with alopecia areata. Both conserved end residues are part of each CDR3. The order of the fields is D gene, V gene, clone size, J gene, CDR3 protein, CDR3 DNA. A D gene is named only where the DNA matches it firmly. Size tells how often a clone was seen (once, few, many) or the class of an expanded clone, and some rows leave it out.

d_call: TRBD1; v_call: TRBV19; clone_size: -; j_call: TRBJ2-2; cdr3_aa: CASRTGVFTGELFF; cdr3_nt: TGTGCCAGTCGGACAGGGGTTTTCACCGGGGAGCTGTTTTTT
d_call: -; v_call: TRBV30; clone_size: -; j_call: TRBJ2-5; cdr3_aa: CAWSVAAGTQETQYF; cdr3_nt: TGTGCCTGGAGTGTTGCGGCGGGGACACAAGAGACCCAGTACTTC
d_call: -; v_call: TRBV6-5; clone_size: -; j_call: TRBJ1-4; cdr3_aa: CASIPFAGSNEKLFF; cdr3_nt: TGTGCCAGCATTCCCTTCGCGGGGTCAAATGAAAAACTGTTTTTT
d_call: TRBD1; v_call: TRBV11-2; clone_size: -; j_call: TRBJ2-7; cdr3_aa: CASSLDGTGEQYF; cdr3_nt: TGTGCCAGCAGCTTAGATGGGACAGGGGAGCAGTACTTC
d_call: -; v_call: TRBV7-9; clone_size: -; j_call: TRBJ1-5; cdr3_aa: CASSKDGRGADQPQHF; cdr3_nt: TGTGCCAGCTCAAAGGATGGGCGGGGGGCTGATCAGCCCCAGCATTTT
d_call: -; v_call: TRBV9; clone_size: -; j_call: TRBJ1-1; cdr3_aa: CASSPSQQRTNTEAFF; cdr3_nt: TGTGCCAGCAGCCCTTCCCAACAGAGAACGAACACTGAAGCTTTCTTT
d_call: -; v_call: TRBV9; clone_size: -; j_call: TRBJ2-5; cdr3_aa: CASSVGPTSEETQYF; cdr3_nt: TGTGCCAGCAGCGTAGGACCCACCTCGGAAGAGACCCAGTACTTC
d_call: -; v_call: TRBV30; clone_size: -; j_call: TRBJ2-6; cdr3_aa: CAWNVPGANVLTF; cdr3_nt: TGTGCCTGGAACGTACCTGGGGCCAACGTCCTGACTTTC
d_call: TRBD1; v_call: TRBV29-1; clone_size: once; j_call: TRBJ2-3; cdr3_aa: CSASGTGSDTQYF; cdr3_nt: TGCAGCGCATCTGGGACAGGGTCAGATACGCAGTATTTT
d_call: TRBD2; v_call: TRBV4-2; clone_size: -; j_call: TRBJ2-1; cdr3_aa: CASSQVSSGGANEQFF; cdr3_nt: TGTGCCAGCAGCCAAGTCAGCAGCGGGGGGGCCAATGAGCAGTTCTTC
d_call: -; v_call: TRBV28; clone_size: -; j_call: TRBJ2-5; cdr3_aa: CASSSPAGTQRGTQYF; cdr3_nt: TGTGCCAGCAGTTCCCCAGCCGGGACTCAAAGGGGGACCCAGTACTTC
d_call: TRBD2; v_call: TRBV18; clone_size: -; j_call: TRBJ2-5; cdr3_aa: CASSRQGGSEETQYF; cdr3_nt: TGTGCCAGCTCACGTCAGGGAGGGTCGGAAGAGACCCAGTACTTC